This T cell receptor beta chain comes out of a study of early stage breast cancer tumors. About this clone: Its cognate antigen is unknown.

Regarding the study as a whole: Enriched TCRB sequences shared across patients were mostly commonly generated sequences.

The CDR3 runs to 13 residues. The germline CDR1 and CDR2 sequences are KGHSH and LQKENI. Trimming shortened V by 2 bases and J by 4 bases, and 9 bases separated the two germline ends. Profiled with immunoSEQ multiplex PCR; TCRdb holds only in-frame clones, not every one. The sample consists of 25,000 to 35,000 clones, 72% of them appearing once. This chain links TRBV18 with TRBJ2-7; D unresolved. The sequenced sample consisted of blood. This TCR came from a person in their fifties with breast cancer. CDR3 DNA sequence: TGTGCCAGCTCACCAGTGGCAGATTACGAGCAGTACTTC. It encodes CASSPVADYEQYF.